The 32 T cell receptor beta chains below all came from one sample that was sequenced in a study of blood T cell repertoires in COVID-19. The method was immunoSEQ multiplex PCR; TCRdb's version includes in-frame clones alone and lacks a portion of them. The table lists 90,000 to 150,000 clones, about 79% of them singletons. Sequenced input: peripheral blood. These receptors came from a woman older than 75 with acute or convalescent COVID-19.

The rearrangement uses TRBV14 and TRBJ1-6; TRBD1 is a possible D gene (5 bases). V shed 2 bases and J shed 0 bases, with 14 bases lying between them. There are 18 residues in the CDR3. CDR1 and CDR2 from the germline V gene are SGHDN and FVKESK. Here the CDR3 reads CASSQRPDSLSYNSPLHF. The CDR3 nucleotides are TGTGCCAGCAGCCAACGGCCCGACAGCCTCTCCTATAATTCACCCCTCCACTTT.

The chain combines TRBV11-2 with TRBJ1-1; no clear D. The ends were cut back, 5 bases at V and 5 bases at J, with 12 bases in the middle. The CDR3 runs 13 residues. Germline V gene data show CDR1 as SGHAT and CDR2 as FQNNGV. The CDR3 protein is CASSQNAGTEAFF. The CDR3 bases are TGTGCCAGCAGCCAAAACGCGGGAACTGAAGCTTTCTTT.

This clone was seen only a few times. The CDR3 protein is CASSLVGGNSPLHF. CDR3 in DNA: TGTGCCAGCAGCCTCGTTGGGGGGAATTCACCCCTCCACTTT. This chain joins TRBV2 and TRBJ1-6; possibly TRBD1 for D (5 bases). Trimming shortened V by 6 bases and J by 7 bases, and 13 bases separated the two germline ends. CDR1 is SNHLY and CDR2 is FYNNEI in the germline V gene. The CDR3 extends over 14 amino acids.

This clone was seen more than once but under ten times. CDR3 protein: CASSPDLYTEAFF. The DNA for the CDR3 is TGTGCCAGCAGCCCGGACTTATACACTGAAGCTTTCTTT. This sequence joins TRBV7-9 and TRBJ1-1; D unclear. From germline, CDR1 is SEHNR and CDR2 FQNEAQ (reference sequence). This CDR3 has 13 residues. Trimming removed 5 bases from V and 3 bases from J, with 10 bases in between.

This clone was recorded a few times. The chain employs TRBV19 and TRBJ1-1; possibly TRBD1 for D (5 bases). Germline V lookup: CDR1 LNHDA, CDR2 SQIVND (reference sequence). Between the trimmed V and J ends, which lost 11 bases and 0 bases, there was a span of 19 bases. There are 15 residues in the CDR3. The CDR3 loop is CASLKGVTMNTEAFF. In DNA form, the CDR3 reads TGTGCCTCCCTAAAAGGGGTTACCATGAACACTGAAGCTTTCTTT.

The chain combines TRBV6-5 with TRBJ1-4; the D is unclear. Trimming shortened V by 6 bases and J by 4 bases, and 9 bases separated the two germline ends. The CDR3 is 13 amino acids. Per the germline V gene, CDR1 is MNHEY and CDR2 is SVGAGI. The CDR3 DNA reads TGTGCCAGCAGCGCAGGCGATAATGAAAAACTGTTTTTT. Its protein is CASSAGDNEKLFF.

The rearrangement uses TRBV2 and TRBJ1-4; perhaps TRBD1 as D (5 bases). Trimming stripped 4 bases from V and 4 bases from J, with 10 bases between. CDR1 and CDR2 from the germline V gene are SNHLY and FYNNEI. The CDR3 contains 14 residues. The CDR3 DNA is TGTGCCAGCAGTGGTTTGACAGTTAATGAAAAACTGTTTTTT. Residues: CASSGLTVNEKLFF. Based on the CDR3 plus reference TRBV2 and TRBJ1-4, the full variable domain is EPEVTQTPSHQVTQMGQEVILRCVPISNHLYFYWYRQILGQKVEFLVSFYNNEISEKSEIFDDQFSVERPDGSNFTLKIRSTKLEDSAMYFCASSGLTVNEKLFFGSGTQLSVL.

This CDR3 reads CASSGTSYNEQFF. In nucleotides, the CDR3 is TGTGCCAGCTCAGGGACTTCCTACAATGAGCAGTTCTTC. This sequence joins TRBV18 and TRBJ2-1; weak D call: TRBD2 (6 bases). CDR1 KGHSH and CDR2 LQKENI come from the germline V gene. This CDR3 contains 13 residues. Trimming took 5 bases from V and 1 from J, leaving 6 bases between them. Based on the CDR3 plus reference TRBV18 and TRBJ2-1, the full variable domain is NAGVMQNPRHLVRRRGQEARLRCSPMKGHSHVYWYRQLPEEGLKFMVYLQKENIIDESGMPKERFSAEFPKEGPSILRIQQVVRGDSAAYFCASSGTSYNEQFFGPGTRLTVL.

This chain joins TRBV6-5 and TRBJ2-7, with D perhaps matching TRBD1 (6 bases). With 4 bases removed from V and 6 bases from J, the gap between germline ends came to 13 bases. The germline V gene has CDR1 MNHEY and CDR2 SVGAGI. The CDR3 contains 13 residues. The DNA of the CDR3 is TGTGCCAGCAGTTCGGACAGCCACCGCGAGCAGTACTTC. This gives the protein CASSSDSHREQYF.

The chain recombines TRBV5-1 with TRBJ1-1; 8 bases align to TRBD1. This CDR3 has 14 residues. The V and J ends lost 3 bases and 1 base, in that order; junction bases with no gene match: 2. CDR1 and CDR2 from the germline V gene are SGHRS and YFSETQ. CDR3 loop: CASSSGQENTEAFF. The CDR3 coding sequence is TGCGCCAGCAGCTCGGGACAGGAGAACACTGAAGCTTTCTTT.

The CDR3 spells CASSFPGLGQFF. DNA of the CDR3: TGTGCCAGCAGTTTTCCGGGACTAGGCCAGTTCTTC. The J gene is TRBJ2-1, the V gene TRBV27; 8 bases map to TRBD2. This CDR3 is 12 amino acids long. The V gene's germline CDR1 is MNHEY and CDR2 SMNVEV (reference sequence). The ends lost 3 bases at V and 13 bases at J; junction bases unmatched: 5.

This clone was detected only a few times. The genes are TRBV27 and TRBJ1-5; the match to TRBD1 covers 10 bases. This CDR3 contains 19 residues. J gave up 6 bases and V 5 bases, and 19 bases lay outside the gene matches. CDR1 is MNHEY, CDR2 SMNVEV, per germline (reference sequence). CDR3 sequence (DNA): TGTGCCAGCAGTCTCTCTTCGGACAGGGGGGTAACTTTTGGTCAGCCCCAGCATTTT. Protein: CASSLSSDRGVTFGQPQHF.

The genes are TRBV10-3 and TRBJ1-1; no clear D gene. V dropped 2 bases and J dropped 3 bases, with 4 bases sitting between them. Germline V gene lookup returns CDR1 ENHRY and CDR2 SYGVKD. The CDR3 contains 12 residues. CDR3 sequence reads: CAISEPYTEAFF. Written as DNA, the CDR3 is TGTGCCATCAGTGAGCCCTACACTGAAGCTTTCTTT.

The gene calls are TRBV15 and TRBJ2-2; TRBD1 matches 9 bases. The CDR3 covers 15 residues. The V segment lost 4 bases and the J segment 4 bases; nucleotides outside the gene matches: 4. Germline V gives CDR1 LNHNV, CDR2 YYDKDF (reference sequence). CDR3 sequence: CATSMGQGGTGELFF. The CDR3 DNA sequence: TGTGCCACCAGCATGGGACAGGGAGGCACCGGGGAGCTGTTTTTT.

The chain is built from TRBV7-2 and TRBJ2-5, with D possibly TRBD2 on 7 matching bases. The germline V gene has CDR1 SGHTA and CDR2 FQGNSA. The CDR3 covers 13 residues. The V end lost 6 bases, the J end lost 7 bases, and 15 bases lay between the germline ends. The chain's CDR3 is CASRIGGEGTQYF. The CDR3 DNA is TGTGCCAGCAGGATAGGGGGGGAGGGGACCCAGTACTTC.

This clone was detected a few times. The J gene is TRBJ2-3, the V gene TRBV24-1; 8 bases map to TRBD1. Trimming at V came to 1 base and at J to 6 bases, leaving 11 bases not matched to a gene. This CDR3 has 17 amino acids. Looked up from germline, CDR1 is KGHDR and CDR2 is SFDVKD. The CDR3 DNA reads as TGTGCCACCAGTGATTTCCTCTCCCGACAGGGGAGGGATACGCAGTATTTT. This encodes CATSDFLSRQGRDTQYF.

The V and J genes are TRBV30 and TRBJ1-5; maybe TRBD1 (6 bases). V gave up 0 bases and J gave up 7 bases, with 13 bases separating them. Germline CDR1 GTSNPN, CDR2 SVGIG (reference sequence). This CDR3 comprises 14 residues. CDR3 protein: CAWSVRRGDQPQHF. The CDR3 nucleotides are TGTGCCTGGAGTGTACGCAGGGGAGACCAGCCCCAGCATTTT.

This clone has only a few counts. The chain uses TRBV2 and TRBJ1-2, with TRBD1 identical over 7 bases. With V trimmed by 5 bases and J by 6 bases, 6 bases remained unmatched. Per the germline V gene, CDR1 is SNHLY and CDR2 is FYNNEI. The CDR3 contains 13 residues. Here the CDR3 DNA reads TGTGCCAGCAGTCCCGCCAGGGGGGATGGCTACACCTTC. This gives the protein CASSPARGDGYTF.

The genes are TRBV20-1 and TRBJ1-5; no clear D gene. With 3 bases removed from V and 4 bases from J, the gap between germline ends came to 7 bases. The germline V gene has CDR1 DFQATT and CDR2 SNEGSKA (reference sequence). The length of the CDR3 is 12 residues. The CDR3 DNA reads as TGCAGTGCTAGTTTCGAGAATCAGCCCCAGCATTTT. Translated: CSASFENQPQHF.

This chain links TRBV15 with TRBJ1-2, with D perhaps matching TRBD1 (5 bases). This CDR3 contains 14 residues. V lost 0 bases to trimming and J lost 5 bases, with 10 bases between them. Germline loops: CDR1 LNHNV, CDR2 YYDKDF (reference sequence). The CDR3 DNA follows: TGTGCCACCAGCAGAGAGGCAGGGCCATATGGCTACACCTTC. Its protein product is CATSREAGPYGYTF.

V usage is TRBV6-5 and J usage is TRBJ1-6, with 8 bases fitting TRBD1. In germline, CDR1 is MNHEY, CDR2 SVGAGI. This CDR3 spans 14 amino acids. V trimming: 5 bases; J trimming: 8 bases; junction bases outside the gene matches: 5. CDR3 sequence (DNA): TGTGCCAGCAGTAAGACAGGGGTTGATTCACCCCTCCACTTT. It translates to CASSKTGVDSPLHF.

The V gene is TRBV4-2, the J gene TRBJ2-6; TRBD1 matches 12 bases. In germline, CDR1 is LGHNA, CDR2 YNFKEQ. The CDR3 length is 20 residues. With 8 bases clipped from V and 3 bases from J, the junction kept 17 bases outside the gene matches. Written as DNA, the CDR3 is TGTGCCAGCTCCAAGACTCAGAGGGACAGGGGGCTCTTTGGGGCCAACGTCCTGACTTTC. It is translated as CASSKTQRDRGLFGANVLTF.

The chain couples TRBV28 to TRBJ1-5; possibly TRBD1 for D (6 bases). Looked up from germline, CDR1 is MDHEN and CDR2 is SYDVKM. V gave up 1 base and J gave up 3 bases, with 10 bases separating them. This CDR3 contains 15 residues. The CDR3 bases are TGTGCCAGCAGTTTATTCCCAGGGGACAATCAGCCCCAGCATTTT. Amino acids: CASSLFPGDNQPQHF.

This clone has a handful of counts. CDR3 residues: CASSNSDRGGYGYTF. The CDR3 DNA sequence: TGTGCCAGCAGCAACTCAGACAGGGGCGGCTATGGCTACACCTTC. The chain joins TRBV6-5 to TRBJ1-2; 8 bases align to TRBD1. CDR1 and CDR2 (germline): MNHEY, SVGAGI. V was pared by 6 bases and J by 4 bases, with 10 bases of the junction left unmatched. The CDR3 consists of 15 residues.

CDR3 residues: CSGLRSQGEQFF. The CDR3 DNA follows: TGCAGCGGGTTGCGGAGCCAGGGTGAGCAGTTCTTC. The gene calls are TRBV29-1 and TRBJ2-1; D might be TRBD1 (5 bases). Trimming took off 7 bases at V and 9 bases at J, with 16 bases between the two ends. The CDR3 spans 12 residues. CDR1 is SQVTM and CDR2 is ANQGSEA in the germline V gene.

The rearrangement links TRBV19 to TRBJ1-1; D possibly corresponds to TRBD1 (6 bases). Germline loops: CDR1 LNHDA, CDR2 SQIVND (reference sequence). The CDR3 extends over 14 amino acids. V lost 7 bases, J lost 0 bases, and 12 bases lay in between. CDR3 region: CASIGDRLNTEAFF. The CDR3 nucleotides are TGTGCCAGTATAGGAGACAGGTTGAACACTGAAGCTTTCTTT.

V is TRBV2 and J is TRBJ2-3, with 13 bases matching TRBD2. The germline CDR1 and CDR2 sequences are SNHLY and FYNNEI. The CDR3 totals 15 residues. The V and J ends lost 5 bases and 10 bases, in that order; junction bases with no gene match: 9. CDR3 in amino acids: CASSPTRTSGSPQYF. The CDR3 region has the DNA TGTGCCAGCAGTCCCACCCGGACTAGCGGGAGTCCGCAGTATTTT.

V gene TRBV6-5 combines with J gene TRBJ2-2, with D perhaps TRBD2 (6 bases). Germline-derived CDR1 and CDR2 are MNHEY and SVGAGI. The CDR3 contains 13 residues. Between the trimmed V and J ends, which lost 7 bases and 6 bases, there was a span of 12 bases. In DNA, the CDR3 is TGTGCCAGCAAACAATGGGAGGCCGGGGAGCTGTTTTTT. Translating it yields CASKQWEAGELFF.

The gene calls are TRBV19 and TRBJ2-5; maybe TRBD1 (5 bases). Trimming removed 0 bases from V and 2 bases from J, with 10 bases in between. Germline CDR1 LNHDA, CDR2 SQIVND (reference sequence). This CDR3 is built from 15 residues. The CDR3 DNA follows: TGTGCCAGTAGTATAGATCTGCCAGGGCAAGAGACCCAGTACTTC. Translating it yields CASSIDLPGQETQYF. The whole variable domain, remainder taken from reference TRBV19 and TRBJ2-5, is DGGITQSPKYLFRKEGQNVTLSCEQNLNHDAMYWYRQDPGQGLRLIYYSQIVNDFQKGDIAEGYSVSREKKESFPLTVTSAQKNPTAFYLCASSIDLPGQETQYFGPGTRLLVL.

J is TRBJ2-5 and V is TRBV7-6, with D perhaps matching TRBD1 (6 bases). CDR3 length: 17 residues. The V end was cut by 5 bases, the J end by 5 bases, with 24 bases between. Germline CDR1 SGHVS, CDR2 FNYEAQ. This chain's CDR3 is CASSRRQDLGTGETQYF. The CDR3 coding sequence is TGTGCCAGCAGCCGCCGACAGGACTTAGGGACCGGTGAGACCCAGTACTTC.

CDR3 region: CASSSGGAGGELFF. The CDR3 DNA reads TGTGCCAGTAGCTCTGGGGGGGCTGGCGGGGAGCTGTTTTTT. The chain couples TRBV19 to TRBJ2-2, with D possibly matching TRBD2 (7 bases). Germline V gene lookup returns CDR1 LNHDA and CDR2 SQIVND (reference sequence). This CDR3 comprises 14 residues. V lost 6 bases, J lost 7 bases, and 15 bases lay in between. Full variable domain (rest looked up from reference TRBV19 and TRBJ2-2): DGGITQSPKYLFRKEGQNVTLSCEQNLNHDAMYWYRQDPGQGLRLIYYSQIVNDFQKGDIAEGYSVSREKKESFPLTVTSAQKNPTAFYLCASSSGGAGGELFFGEGSRLTVL.

The chain recombines TRBV9 with TRBJ1-2, with 7 bases identical to TRBD1. The CDR3 is 11 amino acids. The germline V gene encodes CDR1 SGDLS and CDR2 YYNGEE. J lost 10 bases, V lost 5 bases, and 5 bases had no gene match. The CDR3 loop is CASRGDRAYTF. Written as DNA, the CDR3 is TGTGCCAGCAGGGGGGACAGAGCCTACACCTTC.